This TCR beta chain was identified in a study of blood T cells in healthy people across ages (dated by TCRdb to between 2014 and 2016). In the study overall: In model experiments, roughly one uniquely barcoded TCR beta cDNA molecule per two T cells was captured by template switching. Using deep sequencing normalized with unique cDNA molecular identifiers, the study measured how TCR beta repertoire diversity changes with age. Four age groups were formed from the donors: young (average approximately 15 years), middle-aged (approximately 40), aged (about 68) and long-lived (more than 75). Two additional independent replicas of 1 million unique cDNA reads from the same blood draw were analyzed for two donors (one aged 18 to 30 and one aged 80 or older). Overall results and qualifications from the work: A strong correlation was found between observed TCR beta diversity and the percentage of naive T cells measured by flow cytometry. Because the CMV infection status of the donors was unknown, age-related changes in expanded clonotypes may potentially have been confounded. Compared with the aged group, more naive CD4+ T cells, fewer expanded clones and increased TCR diversity were shown by the long-lived group, suggesting age selection. Total diversity estimates from one million sequenced T cells were considered lower bounds and underestimates. As age increased, observed TCR beta diversity per million T cells dropped in a roughly linear way, and a significant reduction was already evident by age approximately 40. Conclusive comparison of naive and antigen-experienced compartments was prevented by the profiling of bulk unsorted PBMCs.

The sample holds a few counts of this clonotype. This receptor's antigen is unknown. It has no much larger one-base neighbor in the sample; base qualities were not kept. The CDR1 and CDR2 encoded by the germline V gene (reference sequence) are LNHNV and YYDKDF. The CDR3 measures 14 amino acids from cysteine to phenylalanine. Solely the CDR3 DNA is kept, with 42 bases framed from the first base. The trim is 7 bases for V and 3 bases for J, with a gap of 10 bases between the germline ends. Library generation was performed with 5' RACE. These reads were obtained on an Illumina HiSeq 2500. A second roughly 6 to 11 cycle PCR used a sample-barcoded 5' primer and a J-beta primer mix. A unique molecular identifier was introduced onto each TCR beta cDNA molecule by a template-switch 5' adaptor carrying 12 random nucleotides. At least 2.5 million CDR3-containing paired-end reads were obtained from each sample. First-strand cDNA was synthesized from all RNA with the Mint cDNA synthesis kit, primed by a TRBC-specific oligonucleotide. Following uracil-DNA glycosylase treatment, a first 18-cycle PCR with universal primers M1SS and BC2_uni_R was performed on all cDNA. Per the original workflow: Each sample was normalized by randomly selecting 1 million high-quality reads, each carrying a distinct molecular identifier. Instead of being binned into consensus sequences, reads with shared molecular identifiers were discarded. MiTCR, with a Q25 quality threshold and the strictest error-elimination algorithm, was used for CDR3 identification, clonotype clustering and error correction. A nonparametric unseen species model using Euler transformation provided a lower-bound estimate of total TCR beta diversity. TCRdb reprocessed the public reads (quality trimming at Q25 with fastp, clone calling with MiXCR) and kept in-frame beta chains. When rows share a CDR3 protein, they turn into one entry using the most common DNA and genes. These V and J calls originate from TCRdb's pipeline instead of the authors' own analysis. A total of over 750,000 distinct CDR3 sequences appear in this sample, around a quarter of them only once. The top ten hold 9.4% of the sample.

Systemically healthy Caucasian individuals from Russia, 39 in total and aged roughly 6 to 100 years, were included as donors. Each donor gave roughly 9 milliliters of peripheral blood, drawn into EDTA-treated Vacutainer tubes. Ficoll-Paque density-gradient centrifugation was used to isolate PBMCs, with at least 6 million per sample. Trizol reagent was used to extract total RNA from PBMCs, with at least 5 micrograms per sample. The percentages of naive CD45RAhigh/CD27high T cells were determined by flow cytometry on a PBMC aliquot from every donor. The same data also went into a second study, on T cells of mothers and their children. The other study reports the following: Donors were nine systemically healthy Caucasian individuals: three mothers and their six children. cDNA synthesis used all of the extracted RNA, with approximately 1.4 ug of RNA in each 15 ul reaction. Sample barcodes and 2-4 random nucleotides were added via the M1S primer in the second PCR. Each mother yielded over 8.5 million TCR beta CDR3 reads and each child roughly 3 million reads. In both related and unrelated pairs, thymic selection shapes the output of TCR recombination in a similar way, with inherited differences having only a minor effect. Normalized repertoire overlap in related mother-child pairs was always slightly higher than in unrelated mother-child pairs, but the difference was never significant. No persistent microchimeric T cell clones were found, with a detection sensitivity of around 100 clones per million clonotypes. To look for features that set related mother-child pairs apart from unrelated individuals, the researchers ran deep NGS to compare the TCR beta repertoires of mothers and children. The mean age was 40 +/- 4 years for the mothers and approximately 11 +/- 4 years for the children. After adapter ligation was performed with NEBNext reagents, the libraries were sequenced on an Illumina HiSeq 2000 with 100+100 nt paired-end reads. Mother and child libraries were prepared a month apart and sequenced in separate runs to prevent cross-contamination. Between roughly 450,000 and 2,200,000 distinct TCR beta clonotypes were identified per donor. Naive TCR beta clonotypes were estimated from low-frequency clonotypes matched to each donor's FACS-determined naive share, without sorting.

The V and J genes are TRBV15 and TRBJ1-6; the D gene is not confidently resolved. The sequence came from a boy younger than 18 in good health. Sequencing was carried out using blood. The CDR3 region reads CATTEDGYNSPLHF. Here is the DNA: TGTGCCACCACGGAGGACGGCTATAATTCACCCCTCCACTTT.